This T cell receptor beta chain comes out of a study of read filtering for tumor transcriptome and immune sequencing. Overall study findings and caveats: IR-seq captured clonotypes deeper and more reliably than RNA-seq. Sorted CD138-negative bone marrow cells were not purified T cells.

Every patient had bone marrow sampled while the disease was active. This clonotype was seen once. Its antigen is still unknown. With a much larger clone just one base away, this may be a read error. With 4 bases removed from V and 7 bases from J, the gap between germline ends came to 11 bases. Germline V gene data show CDR1 as SGDLS and CDR2 as YYNGEE. This CDR3 has 12 amino acids. The library was built from about 370 ng RNA with molecular barcoded adaptors for alpha/delta and beta/gamma chains. MiXCR, run by TCRdb on the reads, gives a single entry per CDR3 protein. The data contain under 30,000 distinct CDR3 sequences, approximately 23% of them singletons.

Sequenced material: a population of CD138-negative cells sorted from bone marrow. This chain links TRBV9 with TRBJ1-1; D possibly corresponds to TRBD1 (5 bases). The TCR was taken from a donor at least 40 years old with multiple myeloma. CDR3 sequence reads: CASSQRGVEAFF. As DNA, the CDR3 is TGTGCCAGCAGCCAACGGGGGGTTGAAGCTTTCTTT.